This is a list of T cell receptor beta chains from one sample in a study of blood T cell repertoires in COVID-19. Clones were sequenced by immunoSEQ multiplex PCR, and TCRdb holds only the in-frame ones, with some missing. The sample has around 360,000 clones, over 75% seen once. Sequenced material: PBMCs or T cells enriched from blood (not recorded which). These receptor sequences come from a woman between 25 and 40 years old who had recovered from COVID-19. The CDR3 runs from the conserved cysteine through the conserved F or W. Each record gives: J gene, V gene, D gene, clone size, CDR3 protein, CDR3 DNA. D genes are given only for firm matches. Clone sizes are given selectively: once, few, many, or a class where the clone is expanded.

TRBJ1-2 | TRBV3-1/TRBV3-2 | NA | NA | CASSRAGPNYGYTF | TGTGCCAGCAGCCGGGCAGGGCCGAACTATGGCTACACCTTC
TRBJ2-3 | TRBV5-1 | NA | NA | CASHSTSTDTQYF | TGCGCCAGCCACTCCACTAGCACAGATACGCAGTATTTT
TRBJ1-2 | TRBV12-3/TRBV12-4 | NA | few | CASSAGEIYGYTF | TGTGCCAGCAGTGCCGGGGAGATCTATGGCTACACCTTC
TRBJ1-1 | TRBV2 | TRBD1 | NA | CASSLDRAMNTEAFF | TGTGCCAGCAGTCTGGACAGGGCCATGAACACTGAAGCTTTCTTT
TRBJ1-2 | TRBV2 | NA | NA | CASSEQGRDYGYTF | TGTGCCAGCAGTGAACAGGGGCGCGACTATGGCTACACCTTC
TRBJ1-5 | TRBV4-2 | TRBD1 | NA | CASSQDVLVSGGDQPQHF | TGTGCCAGCAGCCAAGATGTACTCGTGTCAGGGGGCGATCAGCCCCAGCATTTT
TRBJ1-1 | TRBV7-9 | TRBD1 | NA | CASSYTGVSEAFF | TGTGCCAGCAGTTATACAGGGGTCTCTGAAGCTTTCTTT
TRBJ2-2 | TRBV4-1 | NA | NA | CASTPLDKNTGELFF | TGCGCCAGCACCCCCCTTGACAAGAACACCGGGGAGCTGTTTTTT
TRBJ2-3 | TRBV4-1 | NA | NA | CASSQDRAGASDTQYF | TGCGCCAGCAGCCAAGATCGTGCGGGGGCCTCGGATACGCAGTATTTT
TRBJ1-1 | TRBV6-5 | TRBD1 | few | CASTRGRFTEAFF | TGTGCCAGCACCAGGGGGCGCTTTACTGAAGCTTTCTTT
TRBJ1-1 | TRBV10-3 | TRBD1 | NA | CAISDLDRGRTEAFF | TGTGCCATCAGTGATCTTGACAGGGGGCGGACTGAAGCTTTCTTT
TRBJ1-5 | TRBV27 | TRBD1 | NA | CASSQDRGGNQPQHF | TGTGCCAGCAGTCAGGACAGGGGGGGCAATCAGCCCCAGCATTTT
TRBJ2-7 | TRBV10-3 | TRBD1 | once | CAISDWDSGSSEQYF | TGTGCCATCAGTGACTGGGACAGCGGATCCAGCGAGCAGTACTTC
TRBJ2-1 | TRBV7-9 | NA | NA | CASSLKGAGYNEQFF | TGTGCCAGCAGCTTAAAAGGGGCCGGTTACAATGAGCAGTTCTTC
TRBJ2-2 | TRBV2 | TRBD2 | few | CATSAASGGGGGELFF | TGTGCCACCTCTGCGGCTAGCGGCGGGGGGGGCGGGGAGCTGTTTTTT
TRBJ2-5 | TRBV5-8 | NA | NA | CASSLFWASQKTQYF | TGTGCCAGCAGTCTGTTCTGGGCCTCCCAAAAGACCCAGTACTTC
TRBJ2-2 | TRBV5-1 | NA | NA | CASSGGVITGELFF | TGCGCCAGCAGCGGAGGAGTCATCACCGGGGAGCTGTTTTTT
TRBJ2-4 | TRBV7-2 | NA | once | CASSRGAILAKNIQYF | TGTGCCAGCAGCCGGGGGGCAATACTAGCCAAAAACATTCAGTACTTC
TRBJ2-7 | TRBV5-1 | NA | once | CASSFGQGDEQYF | TGCGCCAGCAGCTTTGGGCAGGGCGACGAGCAGTACTTC
TRBJ1-5 | TRBV6-5 | TRBD1 | once | CASSYSTGTDQPQHF | TGTGCCAGCAGTTACTCGACAGGGACCGATCAGCCCCAGCATTTT
TRBJ2-7 | TRBV29-1 | NA | NA | CSVYTGLSYEQYF | TGCAGCGTTTATACGGGATTATCCTACGAGCAGTACTTC
TRBJ2-7 | TRBV3-1/TRBV3-2 | NA | NA | CASSQVTVSYEQYF | TGTGCCAGCAGCCAAGTTACAGTCTCCTACGAGCAGTACTTC
TRBJ2-7 | TRBV27 | NA | once | CASSSRVGVPTYEQYF | TGTGCCAGCAGTAGTAGGGTCGGGGTACCAACCTACGAGCAGTACTTC
TRBJ2-2 | TRBV7-9 | TRBD1 | NA | CASSPTPGQGVTGELFF | TGTGCCAGCAGTCCAACCCCGGGACAGGGAGTCACCGGGGAGCTGTTTTTT
TRBJ2-7 | TRBV11-2 | TRBD2 | NA | CASRPTWTSGMYEQYF | TGTGCCAGCAGACCAACCTGGACTAGCGGGATGTACGAGCAGTACTTC
TRBJ2-7 | TRBV6-1 | TRBD2 | NA | CASSEYGAGEYEQYF | TGTGCCAGCAGTGAATACGGGGCGGGAGAATACGAGCAGTACTTC
TRBJ2-3 | TRBV18 | NA | NA | CASSPGTSSQDTQYF | TGTGCCAGCTCACCAGGGACTTCCAGTCAGGATACGCAGTATTTT
TRBJ2-6 | TRBV7-9 | TRBD2 | NA | CASNTGRAGANVLTF | TGTGCCAGCAACACTGGGAGGGCTGGGGCCAACGTCCTGACTTTC
TRBJ2-7 | TRBV2 | NA | NA | CASSGRGSYEQYF | TGTGCCAGCAGTGGGAGGGGCTCCTACGAGCAGTACTTC
TRBJ2-7 | TRBV28 | TRBD1 | NA | CASSLTGALSYEQYF | TGTGCCAGCAGTTTGACAGGGGCCCTTTCTTACGAGCAGTACTTC
TRBJ2-1 | TRBV11-3 | TRBD2 | many | CASSLTSGGLDNEQFF | TGTGCCAGCAGCTTAACCAGCGGGGGCCTAGACAATGAGCAGTTCTTC
TRBJ2-1 | TRBV15 | TRBD1 | NA | CATSSRDRDYNEQFF | TGTGCCACCAGCAGCCGGGACAGGGACTACAATGAGCAGTTCTTC
TRBJ2-2 | TRBV1 | NA | NA | CTSSQDLPRRGTGELFF | TGCACCAGCAGCCAAGATTTGCCGCGCCGCGGCACCGGGGAGCTGTTTTTT
TRBJ1-1 | TRBV5-4 | TRBD1 | NA | CASSRQGSDTEAFF | TGTGCCAGCAGCCGACAGGGGTCCGACACTGAAGCTTTCTTT
TRBJ2-3 | TRBV9 | NA | NA | CASSVVGGTDTQYF | TGTGCCAGCAGCGTAGTGGGAGGCACAGATACGCAGTATTTT
TRBJ2-1 | TRBV9 | TRBD2 | once | CASSPQLAGYNEQFF | TGTGCCAGCAGCCCTCAGCTAGCGGGTTACAATGAGCAGTTCTTC
TRBJ1-2 | TRBV2 | NA | NA | CASRTGSIGYTF | TGTGCCAGCAGAACAGGTTCAATTGGCTACACCTTC
TRBJ2-2 | TRBV7-9 | NA | NA | CASNRVPGELFF | TGTGCCAGTAACAGGGTCCCCGGGGAGCTGTTTTTT
TRBJ2-3 | TRBV5-1 | TRBD1 | NA | CASSRTGTGGTDTQYF | TGCGCCAGCAGCAGGACCGGGACAGGGGGCACAGATACGCAGTATTTT
TRBJ1-1 | TRBV15 | NA | many | CATSPGRVAEAFF | TGTGCCACCAGCCCAGGGAGGGTCGCTGAAGCTTTCTTT
TRBJ1-1 | TRBV5-4 | NA | NA | CASSLISVNTEAFF | TGTGCCAGCAGCTTGATTTCTGTGAACACTGAAGCTTTCTTT
TRBJ1-2 | TRBV5-1 | NA | NA | CASSFEKEEIYGYTF | TGCGCCAGCAGCTTCGAGAAAGAAGAGATCTATGGCTACACCTTC
TRBJ2-7 | TRBV5-1 | NA | NA | CASKEQDSYEQYF | TGCGCCAGCAAGGAACAGGACTCCTACGAGCAGTACTTC
TRBJ1-1 | TRBV10-3 | TRBD1 | NA | CAISAQGMNTEAFF | TGTGCCATCAGCGCACAGGGGATGAACACTGAAGCTTTCTTT
TRBJ2-5 | TRBV24-1 | NA | few | CATSDLVGEETQYF | TGTGCCACCAGTGATTTAGTCGGTGAAGAGACCCAGTACTTC
TRBJ2-7 | TRBV4-1 | TRBD2 | NA | CASSQGLAGGTPYEQYF | TGCGCCAGCAGCCAAGGACTAGCGGGAGGGACCCCCTACGAGCAGTACTTC
TRBJ1-1 | TRBV3-1/TRBV3-2 | NA | NA | CASSQSPGRGEAEAFF | TGTGCCAGCAGCCAAAGTCCAGGCAGGGGAGAGGCTGAAGCTTTCTTT
TRBJ1-1 | TRBV18 | NA | NA | CASSRPGTEAFF | TGTGCCAGCTCACGTCCCGGTACTGAAGCTTTCTTT
TRBJ1-1 | TRBV19 | NA | NA | CASSTQINTEAFF | TGTGCCAGTAGTACCCAGATCAACACTGAAGCTTTCTTT
TRBJ2-7 | TRBV5-6 | TRBD1 | once | CASSFPGQGTNRQYF | TGTGCCAGCAGCTTTCCGGGACAGGGTACTAATAGGCAGTACTTC
TRBJ1-3 | TRBV5-1 | TRBD1 | few | CASSFQQGAGNTIYF | TGCGCCAGCAGCTTTCAACAGGGGGCTGGAAACACCATATATTTT